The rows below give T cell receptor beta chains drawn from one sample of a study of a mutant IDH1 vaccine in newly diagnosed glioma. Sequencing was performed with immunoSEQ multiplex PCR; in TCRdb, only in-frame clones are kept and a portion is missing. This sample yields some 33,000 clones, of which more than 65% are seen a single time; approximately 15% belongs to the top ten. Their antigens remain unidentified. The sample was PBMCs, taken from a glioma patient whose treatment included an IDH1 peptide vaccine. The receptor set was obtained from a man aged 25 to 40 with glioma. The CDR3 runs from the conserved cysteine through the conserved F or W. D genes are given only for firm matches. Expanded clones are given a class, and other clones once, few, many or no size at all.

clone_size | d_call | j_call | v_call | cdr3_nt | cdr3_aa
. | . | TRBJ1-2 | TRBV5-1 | TGCGCCAGCAGCATCGGGACGGTAGACTATGGCTACACCTTC | CASSIGTVDYGYTF
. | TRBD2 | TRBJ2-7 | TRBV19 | TGTGCCAGTAGTATAGGAGGAACTAGCGGCTACGAGCAGTACTTC | CASSIGGTSGYEQYF
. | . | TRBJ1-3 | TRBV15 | TGTGCCACCAGCAGAGACCGTTTGGGAAACACCATATATTTT | CATSRDRLGNTIYF
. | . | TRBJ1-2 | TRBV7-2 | TGTGCCAGCAGCTTAACCCTCATAAGGGGCTACACCTTC | CASSLTLIRGYTF
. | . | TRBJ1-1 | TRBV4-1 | TGCGCCAGCAGCCAAGACCCGGGAGGGGGTAACACTGAAGCTTTCTTT | CASSQDPGGGNTEAFF
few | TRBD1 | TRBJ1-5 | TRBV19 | TGTGCCAGTAGGGCCGGACAGGGGGGCAATCAGCCCCAGCATTTT | CASRAGQGGNQPQHF
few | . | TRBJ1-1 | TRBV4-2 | TGTGCCAGCAGCCAAGACGGTGGGCACCTGAACACTGAAGCTTTCTTT | CASSQDGGHLNTEAFF
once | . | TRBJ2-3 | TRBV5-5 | TGTGCCAGCAGCCCCACGGGCCACCCGGCGGTGGGGCAGTATTTT | CASSPTGHPAVGQYF
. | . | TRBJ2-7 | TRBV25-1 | TGTGCCAGCAGTGAATGGGGTAGCTCCTACGAGCAGTACTTC | CASSEWGSSYEQYF
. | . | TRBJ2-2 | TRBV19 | TGTGCCAGTACCACTATCCGGGGTGGGGAGCTGTTTTTT | CASTTIRGGELFF
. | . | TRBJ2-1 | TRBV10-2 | TGCGCCACTAAGCCCACCTTGATCATCCAATTTCGAGAGCAGTTCTTC | CATKPTLIIQFREQFF
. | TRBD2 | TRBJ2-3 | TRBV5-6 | TGTGCCAGCAGCTTAGGCGGGAGGGCGAACACAGATACGCAGTATTTT | CASSLGGRANTDTQYF
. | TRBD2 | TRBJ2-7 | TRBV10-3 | TGTGCCATCAGTGCTGGCGGGAGGGACTACGAGCAGTACTTC | CAISAGGRDYEQYF
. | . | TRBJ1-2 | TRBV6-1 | TGTGCCAGCAGGGACAGTCTCAACTATGGCTACACCTTC | CASRDSLNYGYTF
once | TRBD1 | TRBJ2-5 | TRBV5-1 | TGCGCCAGCAGCGGGGGGACAGGGGGGTACCAAGAGACCCAGTACTTC | CASSGGTGGYQETQYF
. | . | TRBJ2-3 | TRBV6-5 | TGTGCCAGCAGCTACGCAGGAGGGGGGAGCACAGATACGCAGTATTTT | CASSYAGGGSTDTQYF
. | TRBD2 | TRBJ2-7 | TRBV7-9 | TGTGCCAGCAGCTTATCCTTGGCGGGAGCTGAGAACGAGCAGTACTTC | CASSLSLAGAENEQYF
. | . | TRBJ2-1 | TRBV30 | TGTGCCTGGAGTGATGGGACGAGGCGAACGCGAATAAAATACAATGAGCAGTTCTTC | CAWSDGTRRTRIKYNEQFF
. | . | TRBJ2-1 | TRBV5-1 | TGCGCCAGCAGCCCCCATTTTAGCGAAAGGGGTGAGCAGTTCTTC | CASSPHFSERGEQFF
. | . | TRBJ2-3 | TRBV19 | TGTGCCAGTAGTCTACAACCCCGAACGGATACGCAGTATTTT | CASSLQPRTDTQYF
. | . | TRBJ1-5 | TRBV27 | TGTGCCAGCAGTTTAGGTAGCAATCAGCCCCAGCATTTT | CASSLGSNQPQHF
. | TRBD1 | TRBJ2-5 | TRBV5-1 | TGCGCCAGCAGCCCTGGGACAGGGGAAGAGACCCAGTACTTC | CASSPGTGEETQYF
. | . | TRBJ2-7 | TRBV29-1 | TGCAGCGTTGAAGGGGGGTCACAGGGTGTGGAGCAGTACTTC | CSVEGGSQGVEQYF
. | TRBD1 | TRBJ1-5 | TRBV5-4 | TGTGCCAGCAGCTCCGGGACAGGAAATCAGCCCCAGCATTTT | CASSSGTGNQPQHF
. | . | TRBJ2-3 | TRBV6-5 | TGTGCCAGCAGTTACGGGCCCTCCACAGATACGCAGTATTTT | CASSYGPSTDTQYF
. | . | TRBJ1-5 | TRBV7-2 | TGTGCCAGCAGCCCCCTCAATCAGCCCCAGCATTTT | CASSPLNQPQHF
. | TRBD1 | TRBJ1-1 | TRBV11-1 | TGTGCCAGCACCGAATATACAGGGGGATGGCGCACTGAAGCTTTCTTT | CASTEYTGGWRTEAFF
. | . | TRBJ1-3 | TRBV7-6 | TGTGCCAGCAGCTTAACAGGGACCGTTGGAAACACCATATATTTT | CASSLTGTVGNTIYF
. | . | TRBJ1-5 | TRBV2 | TGTGCCAGCAGTGAAGAGGGATCATATCAGCCCCAGCATTTT | CASSEEGSYQPQHF
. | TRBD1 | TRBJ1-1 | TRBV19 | TGTGCCAGTAGTATCCACTCGGACAGGGTAGGTGGAGAAGCTTTCTTT | CASSIHSDRVGGEAFF
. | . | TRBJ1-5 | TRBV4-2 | TGTGCCAGCAGCCTTGGGGGGGGGCCGAACAATCAGCCCCAGCATTTT | CASSLGGGPNNQPQHF
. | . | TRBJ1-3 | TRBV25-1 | TGTGCCAGCAGTGACCTCCCGAACACCATATATTTT | CASSDLPNTIYF
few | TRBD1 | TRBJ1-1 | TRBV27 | TGTGCCAGCAGGACACAGGGGACCATGAACACTGAAGCTTTCTTT | CASRTQGTMNTEAFF
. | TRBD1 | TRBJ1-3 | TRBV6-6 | TGTGCCAGCAGTCGCACAGGGGATGGAAACACCATATATTTT | CASSRTGDGNTIYF
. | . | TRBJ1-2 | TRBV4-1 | TGCGCCAGCAGCCTCAGGGTCGGGGACTATGGCTACACCTTC | CASSLRVGDYGYTF
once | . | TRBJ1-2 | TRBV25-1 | TGTGCCAGCAGCTTCAGGGGCCGCTATGGCTACACCTTC | CASSFRGRYGYTF
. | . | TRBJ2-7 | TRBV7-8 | TGTGCCAGCAGCTTAGTTCACAGGGATCACGAGCAGTACTTC | CASSLVHRDHEQYF
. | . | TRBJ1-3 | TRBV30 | TGTGCCATAGGGGCTGGAAACACCATATATTTT | CAIGAGNTIYF
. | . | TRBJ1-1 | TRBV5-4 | TGTGCCAGCAGCTTGGGCACAGCTTATGAAGCTTTCTTT | CASSLGTAYEAFF
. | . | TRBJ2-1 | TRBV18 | TGTGCCAGCTCACCGGGTAGCGGAGCCAAAGGGATCGATGAGCAGTTCTTC | CASSPGSGAKGIDEQFF
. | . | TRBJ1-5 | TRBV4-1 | TGCGCCAGCAGCCAACCTACTACAGGGAATCAGCCCCAGCATTTT | CASSQPTTGNQPQHF
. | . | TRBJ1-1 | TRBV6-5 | TGTGCCAGCACCGCGGGGGACCTCCGGGGAGCTTTCTTT | CASTAGDLRGAFF
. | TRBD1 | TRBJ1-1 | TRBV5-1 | TGCGCCAGCAGCAAGACAGGGCCTGAAGCTTTCTTT | CASSKTGPEAFF
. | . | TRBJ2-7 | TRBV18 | TGTGCCAGCTCACCACGTTCGGGGCTTGGCCCCTACGAGCAGTACTTC | CASSPRSGLGPYEQYF
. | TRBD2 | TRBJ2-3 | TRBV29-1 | TGCAGCGTTGTAGGGCGGGAGGCAGATACGCAGTATTTT | CSVVGREADTQYF
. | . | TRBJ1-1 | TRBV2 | TGTGCCAGCAGTGAATTCGGGGGGGGTCACACTGAAGCTTTCTTT | CASSEFGGGHTEAFF
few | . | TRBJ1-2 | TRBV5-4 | TGTGCCAGCAGCCTTAACTATGGCTACACCTTC | CASSLNYGYTF
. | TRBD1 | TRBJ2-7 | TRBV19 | TGTGCCAGTAGTGAGGGACAGGGGGCGTCCTACGAGCAGTACTTC | CASSEGQGASYEQYF
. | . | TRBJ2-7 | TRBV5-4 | TGTGCCAGCAGCCAGCCGGGACGGCACGACGAGCAGTACTTC | CASSQPGRHDEQYF